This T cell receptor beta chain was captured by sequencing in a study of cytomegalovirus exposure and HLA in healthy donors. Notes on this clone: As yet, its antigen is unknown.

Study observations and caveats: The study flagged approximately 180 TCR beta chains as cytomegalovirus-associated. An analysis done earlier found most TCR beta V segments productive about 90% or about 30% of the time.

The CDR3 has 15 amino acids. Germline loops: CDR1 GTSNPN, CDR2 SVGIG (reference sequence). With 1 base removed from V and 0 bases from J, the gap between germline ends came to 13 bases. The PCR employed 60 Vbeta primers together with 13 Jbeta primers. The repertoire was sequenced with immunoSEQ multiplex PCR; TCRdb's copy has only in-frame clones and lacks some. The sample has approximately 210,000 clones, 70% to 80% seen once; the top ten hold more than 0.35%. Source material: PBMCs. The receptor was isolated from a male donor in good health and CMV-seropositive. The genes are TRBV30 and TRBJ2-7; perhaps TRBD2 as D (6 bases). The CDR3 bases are TGTGCCTGGAGTGGTCAGGGACTTGGCTCCTACGAGCAGTACTTC. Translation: CAWSGQGLGSYEQYF.